Listed below are T cell receptor beta chains from one sample, sequenced in a study of human T cells and chemical hapten exposure. TCRdb independently ran MiXCR on the RACE reads; one entry per CDR3 protein. Here the sample spans around 130,000 distinct CDR3 sequences, roughly 10% being singletons. The specimen comprised whole blood, sampled in connection with sensitization to the hapten diphenylcyclopropenone (DPC). The receptors originated from a woman in her fifties or sixties with alopecia areata. Some clones in this sample may be carry-over from other donors' samples. Each CDR3 is given with its conserved first and last residue. The order of the fields is V gene, J gene, clone size, D gene, CDR3 DNA, CDR3 protein. The D gene is left open where the match is weak. Expanded clones are given a class, and other clones once, few, many or no size at all.

V gene: TRBV20-1; J gene: TRBJ1-5; clone size: .; D gene: .; CDR3 DNA: TGCAGTGCTAGCCTGTATTCCCCCGATGGGCCCCAGCATTTT; CDR3 protein: CSASLYSPDGPQHF
V gene: TRBV28; J gene: TRBJ1-5; clone size: .; D gene: .; CDR3 DNA: TGTGCCAGCAGTGGGGGCCCCCCGCCCCAGCATTTT; CDR3 protein: CASSGGPPPQHF
V gene: TRBV19; J gene: TRBJ1-1; clone size: .; D gene: .; CDR3 DNA: TGTGCCAGTAGTAGCGTAGGGGGAACTGAAGCTTTCTTT; CDR3 protein: CASSSVGGTEAFF
V gene: TRBV29-1; J gene: TRBJ2-1; clone size: .; D gene: TRBD1; CDR3 DNA: TGCAGCGTTGAAGGACAGGGGAAGGATTATGAGCAGTTCTTC; CDR3 protein: CSVEGQGKDYEQFF
V gene: TRBV6-2/TRBV6-3; J gene: TRBJ2-3; clone size: many; D gene: TRBD2; CDR3 DNA: TGTGCCAGCAGCAGAACTAGCGGGAGTACAGATACGCAGTATTTT; CDR3 protein: CASSRTSGSTDTQYF
V gene: TRBV20-1; J gene: TRBJ1-4; clone size: .; D gene: .; CDR3 DNA: TGCAGTGCTAGTTCCCAGGGGGAAAAACTGTTTTTT; CDR3 protein: CSASSQGEKLFF
V gene: TRBV20-1; J gene: TRBJ2-1; clone size: few; D gene: .; CDR3 DNA: TGCAGTGCAATCGTAGTAAATGAGCAGTTCTTC; CDR3 protein: CSAIVVNEQFF
V gene: TRBV14; J gene: TRBJ2-3; clone size: many; D gene: TRBD2; CDR3 DNA: TGTGCCAGCAGCCAAGATACTAGCGGGAGGAGCCGATCAGATACGCAGTATTTT; CDR3 protein: CASSQDTSGRSRSDTQYF
V gene: TRBV6-5; J gene: TRBJ2-2; clone size: few; D gene: .; CDR3 DNA: TGTGCCAGCAGCAGGGACTCCGGGGAGCTGTTTTTT; CDR3 protein: CASSRDSGELFF
V gene: TRBV30; J gene: TRBJ2-1; clone size: few; D gene: .; CDR3 DNA: TGTGCCTGGAGCGGACAGCTTTACAATGAGCAGTTCTTC; CDR3 protein: CAWSGQLYNEQFF
V gene: TRBV25-1; J gene: TRBJ1-2; clone size: few; D gene: .; CDR3 DNA: TGTGCCAGCAGGCAGGGGTCCTATGGCTACACCTTC; CDR3 protein: CASRQGSYGYTF
V gene: TRBV18; J gene: TRBJ2-7; clone size: few; D gene: .; CDR3 DNA: TGTGCCAGCTCACCACGGGGGACCCTCTACGAGCAGTACTTC; CDR3 protein: CASSPRGTLYEQYF
V gene: TRBV7-2; J gene: TRBJ1-2; clone size: .; D gene: .; CDR3 DNA: TGTGCCAGCAGCCAGGGCTCCCGTGGCTACACCTTC; CDR3 protein: CASSQGSRGYTF
V gene: TRBV7-2; J gene: TRBJ2-7; clone size: .; D gene: .; CDR3 DNA: TGTGCCAGCAGCCCTCAGGGTAACTCCTACGAGCAGTACTTC; CDR3 protein: CASSPQGNSYEQYF
V gene: TRBV6-5; J gene: TRBJ2-1; clone size: many; D gene: .; CDR3 DNA: TGTGCCAGCAGTTACACCCCGACAGTAAGCTCCTACAATGAGCAGTTCTTC; CDR3 protein: CASSYTPTVSSYNEQFF
V gene: TRBV10-2; J gene: TRBJ2-3; clone size: many; D gene: .; CDR3 DNA: TGCGCCAGCAAGGGGCAGTTGGGCACAGATACGCAGTATTTT; CDR3 protein: CASKGQLGTDTQYF
V gene: TRBV7-9; J gene: TRBJ2-7; clone size: .; D gene: TRBD2; CDR3 DNA: TGTGCCAGCAGCTTAGCAGCGGGGCCCTACGAGCAGTACTTC; CDR3 protein: CASSLAAGPYEQYF
V gene: TRBV28; J gene: TRBJ2-1; clone size: few; D gene: TRBD2; CDR3 DNA: TGTGCCAGCAGTGCAGGACTAGCGGGGTACAATGAGCAGTTCTTC; CDR3 protein: CASSAGLAGYNEQFF
V gene: TRBV5-1; J gene: TRBJ2-1; clone size: few; D gene: .; CDR3 DNA: TGCGCCAGCAGCCCGGAAGGGGGGGTCTACAATGAGCAGTTCTTC; CDR3 protein: CASSPEGGVYNEQFF
V gene: TRBV20-1; J gene: TRBJ2-7; clone size: .; D gene: .; CDR3 DNA: TGCAGTGCCCAACTTGCGGCATGGACTACCTACGAGCAGTACTTC; CDR3 protein: CSAQLAAWTTYEQYF
V gene: TRBV29-1; J gene: TRBJ1-6; clone size: many; D gene: .; CDR3 DNA: TGCAGCGTGGGAGAGTCTCGCGACTCACCCCTCCACTTT; CDR3 protein: CSVGESRDSPLHF
V gene: TRBV13; J gene: TRBJ1-4; clone size: .; D gene: .; CDR3 DNA: TGTGCCAGCAGCTTAGGTTGGTTTGCAACTAATGAAAAACTGTTTTTT; CDR3 protein: CASSLGWFATNEKLFF
V gene: TRBV6-5; J gene: TRBJ2-5; clone size: few; D gene: .; CDR3 DNA: TGTGCCAGCAGCCCGGGCAAGGGGTTCCAAGAGACCCAGTACTTC; CDR3 protein: CASSPGKGFQETQYF
V gene: TRBV29-1; J gene: TRBJ2-1; clone size: few; D gene: TRBD2; CDR3 DNA: TGCAGCGTTGAAGATAATGGCGGGAGGGACTACAATGAGCAGTTCTTC; CDR3 protein: CSVEDNGGRDYNEQFF
V gene: TRBV28; J gene: TRBJ2-7; clone size: few; D gene: .; CDR3 DNA: TGTGCCAGCAGTTCACCGGGAGAAGCAGGCGAGCAGTACTTC; CDR3 protein: CASSSPGEAGEQYF
V gene: TRBV6-1; J gene: TRBJ2-7; clone size: many; D gene: .; CDR3 DNA: TGTGCCAGCAGTGCGTCGCAGTACTACGAGCAGTACTTC; CDR3 protein: CASSASQYYEQYF
V gene: TRBV20-1; J gene: TRBJ2-7; clone size: .; D gene: .; CDR3 DNA: TGCAGTGCTAGAGCAGCGGACTCCTACGAGCAGTACTTC; CDR3 protein: CSARAADSYEQYF
V gene: TRBV20-1; J gene: TRBJ2-3; clone size: many; D gene: .; CDR3 DNA: TGCAGTGCTAGAGTGGCCCCGATTACAGATACGCAGTATTTT; CDR3 protein: CSARVAPITDTQYF
V gene: TRBV29-1; J gene: TRBJ2-5; clone size: .; D gene: .; CDR3 DNA: TGCAGCGCGAGAACGTACCAAGAGACCCAGTACTTC; CDR3 protein: CSARTYQETQYF
V gene: TRBV19; J gene: TRBJ2-1; clone size: .; D gene: .; CDR3 DNA: TGTGCCAGTAGTATAGTTTGGGGGAGCTCCTACAATGAGCAGTTCTTC; CDR3 protein: CASSIVWGSSYNEQFF
V gene: TRBV6-2/TRBV6-3; J gene: TRBJ2-1; clone size: few; D gene: .; CDR3 DNA: TGTGCCAGCAGTTACCCCTCGGGGAGTGGTGTCGGCAATGAGCAGTTCTTC; CDR3 protein: CASSYPSGSGVGNEQFF
V gene: TRBV28; J gene: TRBJ2-7; clone size: .; D gene: .; CDR3 DNA: TGTGCCAGCAGCTTAGGCGGTGGCGCTTCCTACGAGCAGTACTTC; CDR3 protein: CASSLGGGASYEQYF
V gene: TRBV12-3/TRBV12-4; J gene: TRBJ1-4; clone size: .; D gene: TRBD1; CDR3 DNA: TGTGCCAGCAGTTCAGGACAGGGCTCGGGAGAAAAACTGTTTTTT; CDR3 protein: CASSSGQGSGEKLFF
V gene: TRBV6-6; J gene: TRBJ1-6; clone size: few; D gene: TRBD1; CDR3 DNA: TGTGCCAGCAGTTTCTCAGGGGGCGCGAGTAATTCACCCCTCCACTTT; CDR3 protein: CASSFSGGASNSPLHF
V gene: TRBV10-3; J gene: TRBJ2-3; clone size: many; D gene: TRBD2; CDR3 DNA: TGTGCCATCAGCGCGGGGGGGCCGGGAGGCACAGATACGCAGTATTTT; CDR3 protein: CAISAGGPGGTDTQYF
V gene: TRBV6-5; J gene: TRBJ1-5; clone size: few; D gene: TRBD1; CDR3 DNA: TGTGCCAGCAGAGCGCAGGGGGCGCGAGCCGGTCAGCCCCAGCATTTT; CDR3 protein: CASRAQGARAGQPQHF
V gene: TRBV27; J gene: TRBJ2-2; clone size: .; D gene: .; CDR3 DNA: TGTGCCAGCAGTCCCCGCGAGGGGACGAACACCGGGGAGCTGTTTTTT; CDR3 protein: CASSPREGTNTGELFF
V gene: TRBV14; J gene: TRBJ2-3; clone size: .; D gene: TRBD2; CDR3 DNA: TGTGCCAGCAGCCAACTGGGCCTTAGCGGGAGCGCAGATACGCAGTATTTT; CDR3 protein: CASSQLGLSGSADTQYF
V gene: TRBV20-1; J gene: TRBJ1-3; clone size: few; D gene: TRBD1; CDR3 DNA: TGCAGTGCTGCCCGGGACAGGCCCGGAAACACCATATATTTT; CDR3 protein: CSAARDRPGNTIYF
V gene: TRBV27; J gene: TRBJ2-5; clone size: .; D gene: .; CDR3 DNA: TGTGCCAGCAGTCTAACGCCCCTCCAAGAGACCCAGTACTTC; CDR3 protein: CASSLTPLQETQYF
V gene: TRBV6-6; J gene: TRBJ2-1; clone size: few; D gene: .; CDR3 DNA: TGTGCCAGCAGTCCGGAGGCGTCTTGGGATGAGCAGTTCTTC; CDR3 protein: CASSPEASWDEQFF
V gene: TRBV29-1; J gene: TRBJ1-1; clone size: many; D gene: .; CDR3 DNA: TGCAGCGTTGCCGGGACGGCCCCTTGGGCTTTCTTT; CDR3 protein: CSVAGTAPWAFF
V gene: TRBV7-2; J gene: TRBJ1-2; clone size: few; D gene: .; CDR3 DNA: TGTGCCAGCAGCCCACTAGAGGATGGCTACACCTTC; CDR3 protein: CASSPLEDGYTF